Shown below are 32 T cell receptor beta chains from a single sample sequenced in a study of blood T cell repertoires in COVID-19. TCRdb keeps only in-frame clones here, not all; method: immunoSEQ multiplex PCR. This table has 250,000 to 300,000 clones, roughly 89% appearing once. The source material was PBMCs or T cells enriched from blood (not recorded which). These receptors all come from a middle-aged man who had recovered from COVID-19.

This rearrangement joins TRBV13 to TRBJ2-2; D is uncertain. This CDR3 is 14 amino acids long. Germline CDR1 reads PRHDT; CDR2 reads FYEKMQ (reference sequence). V lost 5 bases to trimming and J lost 1 base, with 8 bases between them. This CDR3 is CASSPRVNTGELFF. CDR3 DNA sequence: TGTGCCAGCAGCCCTCGAGTGAACACCGGGGAGCTGTTTTTT.

The rearrangement uses TRBV30 and TRBJ1-1, with D possibly TRBD1 on 6 matching bases. The CDR3 loop spans 13 amino acids. The germline V gene encodes CDR1 GTSNPN and CDR2 SVGIG (reference sequence). Trimming took off 5 bases at V and 1 base at J, with 11 bases between the two ends. The CDR3 loop is CAWPGQKNTEAFF. Here the CDR3 DNA reads TGTGCCTGGCCCGGACAGAAGAACACTGAAGCTTTCTTT. The full variable domain, completed using reference TRBV30 and TRBJ1-1, is SQTIHQWPATLVQPVGSPLSLECTVEGTSNPNLYWYRQAAGRGLQLLFYSVGIGQISSEVPQNLSASRPQDRQFILSSKKLLLSDSGFYLCAWPGQKNTEAFFGQGTRLTVV.

The chain couples TRBV11-2 to TRBJ2-5, with D unclear. The CDR3 loop spans 14 amino acids. Deletions cut 5 bases from V and 3 bases from J, with 13 bases between. Germline V gene data show CDR1 as SGHAT and CDR2 as FQNNGV. This chain's CDR3 is CASSTPPSKETQYF. CDR3 DNA: TGTGCCAGCAGCACCCCGCCTAGTAAAGAGACCCAGTACTTC.

The rearrangement uses TRBV11-2 and TRBJ2-1; D is perhaps TRBD1 (6 bases). The V gene's germline CDR1 is SGHAT and CDR2 FQNNGV. V was clipped by 2 bases and J by 6 bases, with 11 bases between them. CDR3 length equals 14 residues. This CDR3 is CASSLYSGVNEQFF. For the CDR3, the DNA is TGTGCCAGCAGCTTATACTCAGGGGTCAATGAGCAGTTCTTC.

The rearrangement joins TRBV29-1 to TRBJ2-3; 7 nucleotides line up with TRBD1. The J segment lost 6 bases and the V segment lost 7 bases, leaving 7 bases of the junction unmatched. This CDR3 is 12 amino acids long. Per the germline V gene, CDR1 is SQVTM and CDR2 is ANQGSEA. The CDR3 nucleotides read TGCAGCGCCCGGACAGGCTGGGATACGCAGTATTTT. Residues: CSARTGWDTQYF.

The chain is built from TRBV3-1 (or the pseudogene TRBV3-2) and TRBJ2-5; D ambiguous. Looked up from germline, CDR1 is LGHDT and CDR2 is YNNKEL (reference sequence). This CDR3 is built from 11 residues. Trimming shortened V by 5 bases and J by 4 bases, and 5 bases separated the two germline ends. In DNA, the CDR3 is TGTGCCAGCAGCGTTAGAGAGACCCAGTACTTC. Protein sequence: CASSVRETQYF.

This chain uses TRBV27 with TRBJ2-7; TRBD1 matches 8 bases. Losses at the gene ends were 5 bases for V and 2 bases for J; bases not matched to a gene: 2. This CDR3 contains 13 residues. CDR1 is MNHEY, CDR2 SMNVEV, per germline (reference sequence). The CDR3 loop is CASSLQGAYEQYF. The CDR3 DNA reads TGTGCCAGCAGTCTACAGGGGGCCTACGAGCAGTACTTC.

V usage is TRBV6-2 or TRBV6-3 and J usage is TRBJ2-2; TRBD2 is a possible D gene (5 bases). Deletions cut 6 bases from V and 9 bases from J, with 14 bases between. The CDR3 runs 13 residues. Germline V CDR1 and CDR2: MNHEY, SVGEGT. The CDR3 region is CASSLGLARELFF. CDR3 sequence (DNA): TGTGCCAGCAGCCTCGGACTGGCGAGGGAGCTGTTTTTT.

The chain carries TRBV2 and TRBJ2-4; 10 positions agree with TRBD1. J was trimmed by 7 bases and V by 7 bases; bases with no gene match: 7. Germline CDR1 SNHLY, CDR2 FYNNEI. This CDR3 contains 14 residues. CDR3 region: CASTRGDRGNIQYF. DNA for the CDR3: TGTGCCAGCACCAGAGGGGACAGGGGTAACATTCAGTACTTC. The full variable domain, its missing parts supplied by reference TRBV2 and TRBJ2-4, is EPEVTQTPSHQVTQMGQEVILRCVPISNHLYFYWYRQILGQKVEFLVSFYNNEISEKSEIFDDQFSVERPDGSNFTLKIRSTKLEDSAMYFCASTRGDRGNIQYFGAGTRLSVL.

V and J are TRBV9 and TRBJ1-2; 9 bases match TRBD1. CDR1 and CDR2 (germline): SGDLS, YYNGEE. The junction had 4 bases not matched to a gene; V was cut back by 4 bases and J by 6 bases. The CDR3 runs 13 residues. In DNA form, the CDR3 reads TGTGCCAGCAGCACCCGGACAGGGGATGGCTACACCTTC. It specifies CASSTRTGDGYTF. Together with reference TRBV9 and TRBJ1-2, the CDR3 gives the full variable domain: DSGVTQTPKHLITATGQRVTLRCSPRSGDLSVYWYQQSLDQGLQFLIQYYNGEERAKGNILERFSAQQFPDLHSELNLSSLELGDSALYFCASSTRTGDGYTFGSGTRLTVV.

The chain carries TRBV18 and TRBJ1-5; no clear D. V lost 0 bases, J lost 7 bases, and 10 bases lay in between. Germline values: CDR1 KGHSH, CDR2 LQKENI. The CDR3 has 14 residues. CDR3 loop: CASSPPNAGQPQHF. The DNA for the CDR3 is TGTGCCAGCTCACCACCCAATGCGGGCCAGCCCCAGCATTTT.

The V gene is TRBV7-3, the J gene TRBJ2-3; 7 bases fit TRBD2. V was clipped by 5 bases and J by 0 bases; unmatched bases: 5. CDR1 and CDR2 from the germline V gene are SGHTA and FQGTGA. The CDR3 consists of 15 residues. Written as DNA, the CDR3 is TGTGCCAGCAGCCTGCGGGGGACTAGCACAGATACGCAGTATTTT. Its translation is CASSLRGTSTDTQYF.

The rearrangement uses TRBV11-2 and TRBJ2-1; 12 bases agree with TRBD2. Germline V gene sequence: CDR1 SGHAT, CDR2 FQNNGV. The CDR3 is made up of 13 amino acids. V shed 8 bases and J 8 bases; nucleotides not matched to a gene: 4. CDR3 region: CASQLAGGDEQFF. CDR3 nucleotides: TGTGCCAGCCAACTAGCGGGGGGTGATGAGCAGTTCTTC.

V and J are TRBV5-4 and TRBJ2-2, with D perhaps TRBD2 (6 bases). CDR1 and CDR2 (germline): SGHNT, YYREEE (reference sequence). This CDR3 contains 16 residues. Trimming shortened V by 0 bases and J by 1 base, and 10 bases separated the two germline ends. Here the CDR3 reads CASSLDPGVNTGELFF. In DNA, the CDR3 is TGTGCCAGCAGCTTGGATCCGGGAGTGAACACCGGGGAGCTGTTTTTT.

The chain couples TRBV7-6 to TRBJ1-5; possible D gene TRBD1, 5 bases. Germline V gene data show CDR1 as SGHVS and CDR2 as FNYEAQ. The CDR3 consists of 14 residues. V lost 4 bases and J lost 4, with 11 bases in between. CDR3 region: CASSSGVENQPQHF. CDR3 DNA: TGTGCCAGCAGCTCGGGGGTGGAAAATCAGCCCCAGCATTTT.

This clone came up a few times. This chain connects TRBV14 to TRBJ1-6; weak D call: TRBD1 (5 bases). Trimming shortened V by 4 bases and J by 7 bases, and 20 bases separated the two germline ends. The germline gives CDR1 SGHDN, CDR2 FVKESK. The CDR3 totals 17 residues. CDR3 sequence: CASSLWDAGMGNSPLHF. The CDR3 coding sequence is TGTGCCAGCAGCCTGTGGGATGCAGGGATGGGAAATTCACCCCTCCACTTT.

The V and J genes are TRBV5-4 and TRBJ2-4; 8 nucleotides align to TRBD2. The CDR3 sequence is 16 residues long. Germline V gene sequence: CDR1 SGHNT, CDR2 YYREEE (reference sequence). V was pared by 4 bases and J by 8 bases, with 14 bases of the junction left unmatched. CDR3: CASSKSSGLATDIQYF. The CDR3 coding sequence is TGTGCCAGCAGCAAATCCTCAGGACTAGCTACAGACATTCAGTACTTC.

The chain has TRBV2 and TRBJ2-2; 10 bases match TRBD2. V was pared by 10 bases and J by 6 bases, with 8 bases of the junction left unmatched. The CDR3 is 14 amino acids. The germline gives CDR1 SNHLY, CDR2 FYNNEI. CDR3 nucleotides: TGTGCCACCTCCTCCCTAGCGGGGGCCGGGGAGCTGTTTTTT. It encodes CATSSLAGAGELFF.

J is TRBJ2-1 and V is TRBV19; D is unclear. Trimming left V 5 bases short and J 3 bases short, with 11 bases between. The CDR3 spans 14 residues. Germline lookup yields CDR1 LNHDA and CDR2 SQIVND (reference sequence). CDR3 nucleotides: TGTGCCAGTAGTGTTGTCGAGGTCTACAATGAGCAGTTCTTC. This gives the protein CASSVVEVYNEQFF.

The chain uses TRBV18 and TRBJ1-5; TRBD1 matches at 7 bases. CDR1 and CDR2 from the germline V gene are KGHSH and LQKENI. The CDR3 is 16 residues long. The V and J ends lost 3 bases and 3 bases, in that order; junction bases with no gene match: 8. The CDR3 bases are TGTGCCAGCTCACCGCTGGGCAGGGGGAACAATCAGCCCCAGCATTTT. This gives the protein CASSPLGRGNNQPQHF.

The CDR3 protein is CASSQSETGGFYNEQFF. The CDR3 region has the DNA TGCGCCAGCAGCCAATCTGAGACAGGGGGCTTCTACAATGAGCAGTTCTTC. The gene calls are TRBV4-1 and TRBJ2-1, with 10 bases that match TRBD1. V shed 2 bases and J 3 bases; nucleotides not matched to a gene: 7. CDR1 is MGHRA and CDR2 is YSYEKL in the germline V gene. This CDR3 is built from 17 residues.

This chain joins TRBV30 and TRBJ2-3, with 11 bases matching TRBD1. The CDR3 is 17 residues long. In germline, CDR1 is GTSNPN, CDR2 SVGIG (reference sequence). Losses at the gene ends were 0 bases for V and 1 base for J; bases not matched to a gene: 6. For the CDR3, the DNA is TGTGCCTGGAGTGTTTTTGGACAGGGGGCCCGCACAGATACGCAGTATTTT. Protein product: CAWSVFGQGARTDTQYF.

The chain employs TRBV6-5 and TRBJ2-6; 7 nucleotides match TRBD1. CDR3 size: 15 residues. V trimming: 6 bases; J trimming: 2 bases; junction bases outside the gene matches: 4. From germline, CDR1 is MNHEY and CDR2 SVGAGI. CDR3 loop: CASRLDRAGANVLTF. For the CDR3, the DNA is TGTGCCAGCAGACTTGACAGGGCTGGGGCCAACGTCCTGACTTTC.

The J gene is TRBJ2-1, the V gene TRBV5-1; tentative D call: TRBD2 (5 bases). Germline V gene data show CDR1 as SGHRS and CDR2 as YFSETQ. The CDR3 loop spans 15 amino acids. Trimming removed 0 bases at V and 2 bases at J, with 9 bases between. CDR3 residues: CASSLAGLAYNEQFF. The CDR3 nucleotides are TGCGCCAGCAGCTTGGCGGGGTTGGCCTACAATGAGCAGTTCTTC.

This rearrangement joins TRBV6-6 to TRBJ2-1, with 14 positions matching TRBD2. The CDR3 contains 14 residues. The germline gives CDR1 MNHNY, CDR2 SVGAGI (reference sequence). Germline trimming cut 10 bases from V and 9 bases from J; bases unmatched to any gene: 8. The CDR3 coding sequence is TGTGCCATCACCGGACTAGCGGGAGGATTTGAGCAGTTCTTC. Encoded protein: CAITGLAGGFEQFF.

The rearrangement joins TRBV11-2 to TRBJ2-5, with TRBD2 matching 13 bases. Germline V gene data show CDR1 as SGHAT and CDR2 as FQNNGV. The CDR3 runs 16 residues. V dropped 5 bases and J dropped 2; count of bases not matched to a gene: 5. The CDR3 DNA is TGTGCCAGCAGCCCAGGGACTAGCGGGGTACAAGAGACCCAGTACTTC. Translated, it gives CASSPGTSGVQETQYF.

This chain connects TRBV5-4 to TRBJ2-2, with 10 bases identical to TRBD2. Germline trimming cut 1 base from V and 3 bases from J; bases unmatched to any gene: 3. This CDR3 comprises 16 residues. Germline CDR1 SGHNT, CDR2 YYREEE (reference sequence). The CDR3 sequence is CASSLFGTSDTGELFF. As DNA, the CDR3 is TGTGCCAGCAGCTTGTTCGGGACTAGCGACACCGGGGAGCTGTTTTTT.

This clone occurred once. V and J are TRBV28 and TRBJ1-3; no reliable D call. This CDR3 comprises 15 residues. Trimming removed 3 bases at V and 0 bases at J, with 9 bases between. Germline CDR1 MDHEN, CDR2 SYDVKM. CDR3 nucleotides: TGTGCCAGCAGTTTGATGAGTCGCTCTGGAAACACCATATATTTT. Encoded protein: CASSLMSRSGNTIYF.

The chain recombines TRBV19 with TRBJ2-3; 9 bases fit TRBD1. The CDR3 runs to 15 residues. The trim removed 8 bases at V and 1 base at J, leaving 7 bases unmatched. The germline CDR1 and CDR2 sequences are LNHDA and SQIVND (reference sequence). This CDR3 reads CASSFGTGRTDTQYF. In nucleotides, the CDR3 is TGTGCCAGTTCATTCGGGACAGGGCGCACAGATACGCAGTATTTT.

This chain joins TRBV7-3 and TRBJ2-1; 9 bases fit TRBD1. V shed 2 bases and J 0 bases; nucleotides not matched to a gene: 14. This CDR3 is built from 20 residues. Germline V gene lookup returns CDR1 SGHTA and CDR2 FQGTGA. CDR3 coding DNA: TGTGCCAGCAGCTTACGGCCTTTCGTTGGGACAGGGAGCTCCTACAATGAGCAGTTCTTC. Its translation is CASSLRPFVGTGSSYNEQFF.

This rearrangement joins TRBV5-5 to TRBJ2-3; 8 bases are a match to TRBD1. Germline loops: CDR1 SGHKS, CDR2 YYEKEE (reference sequence). The CDR3 sequence is 15 residues long. J lost 5 bases, V lost 4 bases, and 9 bases had no gene match. The CDR3 reads CASSPPGQEGDTQYF. CDR3 bases: TGTGCCAGCAGCCCCCCGGGACAGGAGGGAGATACGCAGTATTTT.

This clone was counted once. The rearrangement uses TRBV11-2 and TRBJ2-1; TRBD1 matches 8 bases. This CDR3 is built from 14 residues. Losses at the gene ends were 4 bases for V and 4 bases for J; bases not matched to a gene: 3. Germline V gives CDR1 SGHAT, CDR2 FQNNGV. This CDR3 reads CASSWGQEYNEQFF. The CDR3 DNA reads as TGTGCCAGCAGCTGGGGACAGGAGTACAATGAGCAGTTCTTC.